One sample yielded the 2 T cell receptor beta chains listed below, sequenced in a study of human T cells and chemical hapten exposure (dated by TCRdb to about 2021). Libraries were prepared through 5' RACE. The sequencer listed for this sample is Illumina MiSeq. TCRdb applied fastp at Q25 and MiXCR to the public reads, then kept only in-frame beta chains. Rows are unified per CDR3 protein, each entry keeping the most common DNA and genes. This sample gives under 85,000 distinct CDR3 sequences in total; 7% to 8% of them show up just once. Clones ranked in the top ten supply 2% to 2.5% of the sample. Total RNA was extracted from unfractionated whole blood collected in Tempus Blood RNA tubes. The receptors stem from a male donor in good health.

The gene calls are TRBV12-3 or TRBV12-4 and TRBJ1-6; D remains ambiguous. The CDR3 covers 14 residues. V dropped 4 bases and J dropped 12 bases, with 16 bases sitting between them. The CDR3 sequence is CASSSISLSQPLHF. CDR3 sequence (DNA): TGTGCCAGCAGTTCTATTTCACTGAGTCAACCCCTCCACTTT.

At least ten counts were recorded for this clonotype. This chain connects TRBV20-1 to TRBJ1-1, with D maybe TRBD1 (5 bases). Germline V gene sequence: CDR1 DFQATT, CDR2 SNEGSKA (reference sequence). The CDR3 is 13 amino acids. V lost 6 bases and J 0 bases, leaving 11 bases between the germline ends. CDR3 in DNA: TGCAGTGCGGGGGGGGGTCTGAACACTGAAGCTTTCTTT. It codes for CSAGGGLNTEAFF.